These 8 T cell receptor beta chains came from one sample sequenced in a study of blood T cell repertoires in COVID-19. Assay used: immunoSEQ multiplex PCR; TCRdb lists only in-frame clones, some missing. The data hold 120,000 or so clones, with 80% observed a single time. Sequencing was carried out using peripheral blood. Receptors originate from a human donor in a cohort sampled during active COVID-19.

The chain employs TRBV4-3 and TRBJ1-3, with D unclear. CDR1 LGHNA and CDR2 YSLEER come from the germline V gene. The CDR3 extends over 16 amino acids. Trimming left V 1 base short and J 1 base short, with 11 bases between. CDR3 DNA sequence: TGCGCCAGCAGCCAAGTTGGATCGGGGTCTGGAAACACCATATATTTT. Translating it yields CASSQVGSGSGNTIYF.

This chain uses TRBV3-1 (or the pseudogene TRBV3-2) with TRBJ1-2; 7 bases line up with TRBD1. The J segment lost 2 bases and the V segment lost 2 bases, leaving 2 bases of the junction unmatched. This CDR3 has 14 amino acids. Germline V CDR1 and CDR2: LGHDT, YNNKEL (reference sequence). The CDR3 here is CASSQQGVNYGYTF. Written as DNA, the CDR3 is TGTGCCAGCAGCCAACAGGGGGTCAACTATGGCTACACCTTC.

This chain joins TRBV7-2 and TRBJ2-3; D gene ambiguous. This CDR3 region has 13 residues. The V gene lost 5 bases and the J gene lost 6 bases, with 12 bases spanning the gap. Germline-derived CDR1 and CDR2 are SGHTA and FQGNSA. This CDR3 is CASSTNARDTQYF. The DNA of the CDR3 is TGTGCCAGCAGCACTAACGCTAGGGATACGCAGTATTTT.

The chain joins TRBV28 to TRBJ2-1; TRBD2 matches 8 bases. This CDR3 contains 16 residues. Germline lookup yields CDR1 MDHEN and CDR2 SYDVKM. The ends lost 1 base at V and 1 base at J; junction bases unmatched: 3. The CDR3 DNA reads TGTGCCAGCAGTTTATTAAGCGGGGGATCCTACAATGAGCAGTTCTTC. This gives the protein CASSLLSGGSYNEQFF.

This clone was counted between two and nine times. The chain's CDR3 is CASSPPTGSRAGELFF. The CDR3 DNA sequence: TGTGCCAGCTCACCACCGACCGGGAGCCGAGCCGGGGAGCTGTTTTTT. The V gene is TRBV18, the J gene TRBJ2-2, with D possibly TRBD2 on 6 matching bases. V lost 0 bases, J lost 6 bases, and 14 bases lay in between. The CDR3 totals 16 residues. CDR1 KGHSH and CDR2 LQKENI come from the germline V gene.

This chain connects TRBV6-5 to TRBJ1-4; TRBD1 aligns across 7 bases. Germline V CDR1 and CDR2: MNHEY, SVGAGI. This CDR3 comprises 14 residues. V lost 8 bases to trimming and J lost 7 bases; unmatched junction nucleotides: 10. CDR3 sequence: CASGIDRAVEKLFF. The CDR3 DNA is TGTGCCAGCGGAATCGACAGGGCAGTTGAAAAACTGTTTTTT.

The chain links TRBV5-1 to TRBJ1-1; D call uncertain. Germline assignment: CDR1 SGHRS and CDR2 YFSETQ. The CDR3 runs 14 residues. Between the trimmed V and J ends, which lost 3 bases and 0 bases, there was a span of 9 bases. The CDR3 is CASSSDIMNTEAFF. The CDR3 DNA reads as TGCGCCAGCAGCTCTGACATCATGAACACTGAAGCTTTCTTT.

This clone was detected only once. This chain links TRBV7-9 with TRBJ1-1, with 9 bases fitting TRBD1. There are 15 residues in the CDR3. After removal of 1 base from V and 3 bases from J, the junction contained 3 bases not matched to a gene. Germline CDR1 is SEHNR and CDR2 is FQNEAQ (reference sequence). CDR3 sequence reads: CASSLGTGEDTEAFF. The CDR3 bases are TGTGCCAGCAGCTTAGGGACAGGGGAGGACACTGAAGCTTTCTTT.